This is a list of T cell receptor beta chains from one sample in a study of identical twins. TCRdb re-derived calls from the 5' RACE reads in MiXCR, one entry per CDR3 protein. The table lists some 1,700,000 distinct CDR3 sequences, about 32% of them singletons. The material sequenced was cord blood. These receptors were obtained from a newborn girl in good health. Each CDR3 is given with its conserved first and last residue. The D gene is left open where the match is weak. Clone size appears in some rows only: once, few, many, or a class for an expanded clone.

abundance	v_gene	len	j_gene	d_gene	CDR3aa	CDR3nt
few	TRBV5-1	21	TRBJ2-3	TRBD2	CASSLWRRVLAGDSGTDTQYF	TGCGCCAGCAGCTTGTGGCGCCGTGTGCTAGCGGGAGATTCGGGCACAGATACGCAGTATTTT
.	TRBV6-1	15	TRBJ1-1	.	CASSEGAGRTTEAFF	TGTGCCAGCAGTGAAGGGGCAGGGAGAACCACTGAAGCTTTCTTT
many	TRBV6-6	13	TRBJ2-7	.	CASSSVEIYEQYF	TGTGCCAGCAGTTCCGTCGAGATCTACGAGCAGTACTTC
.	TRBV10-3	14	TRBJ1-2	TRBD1	CAISEGQGVYGYTF	TGTGCCATCAGTGAGGGTCAGGGGGTCTATGGCTACACCTTC
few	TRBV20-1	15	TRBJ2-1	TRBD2	CSARGFLAGVSEQFF	TGCAGTGCCAGGGGCTTTCTAGCGGGAGTAAGTGAGCAGTTCTTC
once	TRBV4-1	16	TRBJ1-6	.	CASSQGRGNDNSPLHF	TGCGCCAGCAGCCAAGGAAGAGGGAACGATAATTCACCCCTCCACTTT
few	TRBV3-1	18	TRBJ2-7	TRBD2	CASSQVGASGRSYNEQYF	TGTGCCAGCAGCCAAGTAGGGGCTAGCGGACGCTCCTACAATGAGCAGTACTTC
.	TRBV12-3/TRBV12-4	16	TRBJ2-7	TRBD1	CASSPWKGQGLYEQYF	TGTGCCAGCAGTCCCTGGAAAGGACAGGGCCTATACGAGCAGTACTTC
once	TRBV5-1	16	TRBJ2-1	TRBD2	CASSPPTSGAGDEQFF	TGCGCCAGCAGCCCTCCGACTAGCGGGGCAGGCGATGAGCAGTTCTTC
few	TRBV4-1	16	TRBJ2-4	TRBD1	CASSQKADRAKNIQYF	TGCGCCAGCAGCCAAAAGGCGGACAGGGCCAAAAACATTCAGTACTTC
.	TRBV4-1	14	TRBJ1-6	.	CASSQAVYNSPLHF	TGCGCCAGCAGCCAGGCCGTCTATAATTCACCCCTCCACTTT
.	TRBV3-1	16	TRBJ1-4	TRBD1	CASSREIGQATEKLFF	TGTGCCAGCAGCCGGGAAATTGGACAGGCTACTGAAAAACTGTTTTTT
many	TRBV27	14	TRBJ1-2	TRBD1	CASSFAGGNYGYTF	TGTGCCAGCAGTTTCGCAGGGGGCAACTATGGCTACACCTTC
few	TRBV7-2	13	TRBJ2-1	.	CASSLAPANEQFF	TGTGCCAGCAGCTTAGCGCCCGCCAATGAGCAGTTCTTC
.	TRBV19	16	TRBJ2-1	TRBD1	CASSIGGQGLYNEQFF	TGTGCCAGTAGTATTGGCGGACAGGGCCTTTACAATGAGCAGTTCTTC
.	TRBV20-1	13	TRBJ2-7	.	CSARDVRDYEQYF	TGCAGTGCTAGAGATGTGAGGGATTACGAGCAGTACTTC
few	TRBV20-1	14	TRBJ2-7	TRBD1	CSARGGQRAYEQYF	TGCAGTGCTAGAGGGGGACAGCGAGCCTACGAGCAGTACTTC
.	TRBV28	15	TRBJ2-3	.	CASSPRRGVTDTQYF	TGTGCCAGCAGTCCCCGTAGAGGAGTAACAGATACGCAGTATTTT
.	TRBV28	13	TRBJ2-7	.	CASTPPWEYEQYF	TGTGCCAGCACCCCCCCTTGGGAATACGAGCAGTACTTC
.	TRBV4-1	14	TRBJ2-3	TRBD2	CASKREGITDTQYF	TGCGCCAGCAAACGGGAGGGTATCACAGATACGCAGTATTTT
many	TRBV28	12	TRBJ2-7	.	CASSTSTYEQYF	TGTGCCAGCAGTACCTCGACCTACGAGCAGTACTTC
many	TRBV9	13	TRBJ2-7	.	CASSVDDTYEQYF	TGTGCCAGCAGCGTAGATGATACCTACGAGCAGTACTTC
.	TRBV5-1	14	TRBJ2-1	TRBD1	CASSWGQAGNEQFF	TGCGCCAGCAGCTGGGGACAGGCCGGCAATGAGCAGTTCTTC
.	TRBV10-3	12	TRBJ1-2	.	CAISESLGGYTF	TGTGCCATCAGTGAGTCCTTGGGCGGCTACACCTTC
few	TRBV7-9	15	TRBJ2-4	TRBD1	CASSLNRQGKNIQYF	TGTGCCAGCAGCTTAAACAGACAGGGGAAAAACATTCAGTACTTC
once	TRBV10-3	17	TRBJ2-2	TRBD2	CAISESRGRAITGELFF	TGTGCCATCAGTGAGTCCCGCGGGAGGGCCATCACCGGGGAGCTGTTTTTT
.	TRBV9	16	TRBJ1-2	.	CASSSLMGGVLGGYTF	TGTGCCAGCAGCTCCCTGATGGGGGGCGTTTTGGGTGGCTACACCTTC
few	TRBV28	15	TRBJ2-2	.	CASSFFEANTGELFF	TGTGCCAGCAGTTTTTTTGAGGCGAACACCGGGGAGCTGTTTTTT
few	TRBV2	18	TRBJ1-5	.	CASSFQGDRPYSNQPQHF	TGTGCCAGCAGTTTCCAAGGAGACAGGCCTTATAGCAATCAGCCCCAGCATTTT
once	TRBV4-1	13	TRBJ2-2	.	CAGSPGVPGELFF	TGCGCCGGCAGCCCGGGAGTCCCCGGGGAGCTGTTTTTT
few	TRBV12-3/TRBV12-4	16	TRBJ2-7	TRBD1	CASSPGQGRTTREQYF	TGTGCCAGCAGTCCGGGACAGGGAAGAACTACTAGGGAGCAGTACTTC
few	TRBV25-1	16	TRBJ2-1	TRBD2	CASSEYRGGSYNEQFF	TGTGCCAGCAGTGAATATCGGGGGGGGTCCTACAATGAGCAGTTCTTC
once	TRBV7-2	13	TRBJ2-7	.	CASREPWVHEQYF	TGTGCCAGCAGGGAACCATGGGTCCACGAGCAGTACTTC
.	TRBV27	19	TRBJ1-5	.	CASSLRGVGRPYSNQPQHF	TGTGCCAGCAGTTTAAGAGGAGTGGGCAGGCCATATAGCAATCAGCCCCAGCATTTT
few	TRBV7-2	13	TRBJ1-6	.	CASSLWENSPLHF	TGTGCCAGCAGCTTATGGGAAAATTCACCCCTCCACTTT
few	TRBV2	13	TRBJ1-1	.	CASSDRANTEAFF	TGTGCCAGCAGTGATAGAGCGAACACTGAAGCTTTCTTT
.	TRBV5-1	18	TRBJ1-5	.	CASSLAPAGAYSNQPQHF	TGCGCCAGCAGCTTGGCTCCGGCAGGGGCTTATAGCAATCAGCCCCAGCATTTT
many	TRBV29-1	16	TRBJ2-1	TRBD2	CSVEDVAGGPGNEQFF	TGCAGCGTTGAGGACGTAGCGGGAGGGCCGGGTAATGAGCAGTTCTTC
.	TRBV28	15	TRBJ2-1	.	CASSIAREIQETQFF	TGTGCCAGCAGTATCGCCAGGGAAATCCAAGAGACCCAGTTCTTC
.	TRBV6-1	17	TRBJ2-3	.	CASSEGFWRKITDTQYF	TGTGCCAGCAGTGAAGGCTTTTGGCGGAAGATCACAGATACGCAGTATTTT
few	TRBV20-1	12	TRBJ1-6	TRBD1	CSARGHNSPLHF	TGCAGTGCCAGGGGGCATAATTCACCCCTCCACTTT
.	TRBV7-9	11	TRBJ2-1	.	CSSSLGPEQFF	TGTTCCAGCAGCTTAGGGCCGGAGCAGTTCTTC
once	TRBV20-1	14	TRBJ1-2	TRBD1	CSARRGQSPNGYTF	TGCAGTGCTAGACGGGGACAGTCCCCTAATGGCTACACCTTC
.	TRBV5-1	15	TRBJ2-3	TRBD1	CASSLADRDTDTQYF	TGCGCCAGCAGCTTGGCCGACAGGGACACAGATACGCAGTATTTT
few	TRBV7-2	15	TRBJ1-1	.	CASSPQTGRNTEAFF	TGTGCCAGCAGCCCACAGACAGGAAGGAACACTGAAGCTTTCTTT
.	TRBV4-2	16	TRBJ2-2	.	CASSQEGLTNTGELFF	TGTGCCAGCAGCCAAGAGGGACTGACGAACACCGGGGAGCTGTTTTTT
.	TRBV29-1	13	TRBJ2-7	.	CSVEPASSYEQYF	TGCAGCGTTGAACCGGCTTCCTCCTACGAGCAGTACTTC
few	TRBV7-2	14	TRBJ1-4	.	CASSLWTRGEKLFF	TGTGCCAGCAGCCTTTGGACGAGGGGGGAAAAACTGTTTTTT
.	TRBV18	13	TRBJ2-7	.	CASSPQKSYEQYF	TGTGCCAGCTCACCACAGAAGAGTTACGAGCAGTACTTC
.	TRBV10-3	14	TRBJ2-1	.	CAISEGGGDNEQFF	TGTGCCATCAGTGAAGGGGGAGGGGACAATGAGCAGTTCTTC
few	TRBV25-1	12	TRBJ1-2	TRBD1	CASRGTGLGYTF	TGTGCCAGCAGGGGGACAGGGTTAGGCTACACCTTC
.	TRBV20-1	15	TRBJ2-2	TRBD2	CSAPIAGVKTGELFF	TGCAGTGCCCCCATAGCGGGAGTAAAAACCGGGGAGCTGTTTTTT
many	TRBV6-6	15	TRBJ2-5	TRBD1	CASSYRTGGQETQYF	TGTGCCAGCAGTTACAGGACAGGGGGACAAGAGACCCAGTACTTC
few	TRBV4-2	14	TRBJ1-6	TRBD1	CASRGTGEGSPLHF	TGTGCCAGCAGAGGGACAGGGGAGGGTTCACCCCTCCACTTT